This T cell receptor (beta chain) derives from a study of blood T cell repertoires in COVID-19. On the study more broadly: Samples came from the United States, Italy and Spain, spanning acute and convalescent COVID-19. PBMCs, B-cell-depleted T cells, or T cells were the source of the cDNA or gDNA that made up the material.

Germline V lookup: CDR1 SGHDN, CDR2 FVKESK. V was pared by 0 bases and J by 4 bases, with 6 bases between. The CDR3 is made up of 13 amino acids. In the study's own analysis: From reference gene primer amplification, estimates of nucleated cell counts were derived. Libraries were prepared by immunoSEQ multiplex PCR; TCRdb keeps only in-frame clonotypes and omits some of them. V and J calls and clone size are those listed in that table; D and trimming were worked out from the DNA. The sample consists of tens of thousands of clones, more than 70% of them appearing once. The source is an elderly woman with acute or convalescent COVID-19. The material sequenced was peripheral blood. The J gene is TRBJ1-2, the V gene TRBV14, with D unclear. CDR3 coding DNA: TGTGCCAGCAGCCAAGAACAGTTCTATGGCTACACCTTC. Translation: CASSQEQFYGYTF.